This T cell receptor (beta chain) was profiled in a study of blood T cell repertoires in COVID-19. Across the study: T cells, B-cell-depleted T cells, or PBMCs provided the cDNA or gDNA that served as material.

The protocol was immunoSEQ multiplex PCR, while the TCRdb copy is restricted to in-frame clones and leaves out a portion. The sample consists of 250,000 or so clones, 92% of them appearing once. Germline trimming cut 4 bases from V and 3 bases from J; bases unmatched to any gene: 5. This CDR3 comprises 15 residues. The germline gives CDR1 MNHEY, CDR2 SMNVEV (reference sequence). The genes are TRBV27 and TRBJ2-5; TRBD1 aligns across 10 bases. The origin of this receptor is a man aged 25-45 years with COVID-19, enrolled during active disease. Sequenced input: peripheral blood. CDR3 sequence reads: CASSYDRGRKETQYF. CDR3 nucleotide sequence: TGTGCCAGCAGTTATGACAGGGGGCGCAAAGAGACCCAGTACTTC.